The text below deals with one T cell receptor (beta chain). Its target is unknown. This sample was included in a study of cytomegalovirus exposure and HLA in healthy donors. Study observations and caveats: Indistinguishable V segments such as TRBV6-2 and TRBV6-3 were excluded. Across donors, most TCRs were seen rarely, yet some public ones were widespread.

This CDR3 is 15 amino acids long. Trimming removed 2 bases at V and 6 bases at J, with 17 bases between. The germline CDR1 and CDR2 sequences are MNHEY and SVGAGI. The study ran its PCR with 60 Vbeta and 13 Jbeta primers. Here immunoSEQ multiplex PCR was the method, and the copy in TCRdb shows in-frame clones only, minus some. Of about 150,000 clones in the sample, around 74% were seen once. The sample taken for sequencing was PBMCs. This TCR derives from a woman aged 25-40 years in good health and CMV-seronegative. The V gene is TRBV6-5, the J gene TRBJ2-7; possible D gene TRBD1, 5 bases. The CDR3 sequence is CASSYEDTVLREQYF. The CDR3 region has the DNA TGTGCCAGCAGTTACGAGGACACCGTCTTACGCGAGCAGTACTTC.